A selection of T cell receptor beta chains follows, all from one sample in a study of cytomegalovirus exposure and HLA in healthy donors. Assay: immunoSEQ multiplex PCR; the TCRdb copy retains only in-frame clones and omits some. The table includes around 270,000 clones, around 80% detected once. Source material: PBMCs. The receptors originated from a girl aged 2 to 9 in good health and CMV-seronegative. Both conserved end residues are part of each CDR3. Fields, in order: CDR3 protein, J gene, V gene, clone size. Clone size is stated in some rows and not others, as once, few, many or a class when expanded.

cdr3_aa: CASSRQGMGGEQYF
j_call: TRBJ2-7
v_call: TRBV2
clone_size: .

cdr3_aa: CAITSGGRDTQYF
j_call: TRBJ2-3
v_call: TRBV10-3
clone_size: .

cdr3_aa: CASLEPHEAFF
j_call: TRBJ1-1
v_call: TRBV6-1
clone_size: .

cdr3_aa: CSVEDNSSGNTIYF
j_call: TRBJ1-3
v_call: TRBV29-1
clone_size: .

cdr3_aa: CASTESDTQYF
j_call: TRBJ2-3
v_call: TRBV6-1
clone_size: once

cdr3_aa: CASSRTDNYGYTF
j_call: TRBJ1-2
v_call: TRBV4-1
clone_size: .

cdr3_aa: CATNPLRDRGCLRQPQHF
j_call: TRBJ1-5
v_call: TRBV27
clone_size: few

cdr3_aa: CASSYSRLAGELFF
j_call: TRBJ2-2
v_call: TRBV6-5
clone_size: once

cdr3_aa: CASSQVLAGAYEQYF
j_call: TRBJ2-7
v_call: TRBV4-2
clone_size: few

cdr3_aa: CASSVRSDRTRRNTGELFF
j_call: TRBJ2-2
v_call: TRBV9
clone_size: .

cdr3_aa: CASSLQGQPQHF
j_call: TRBJ1-5
v_call: TRBV6-6
clone_size: few

cdr3_aa: CASSFSTGSSYNEQFF
j_call: TRBJ2-1
v_call: TRBV5-1
clone_size: once

cdr3_aa: CASGPTGELFF
j_call: TRBJ2-2
v_call: TRBV2
clone_size: few

cdr3_aa: CASWTGIDQPQHF
j_call: TRBJ1-5
v_call: TRBV28
clone_size: .

cdr3_aa: CASSYGTGSSYEQYF
j_call: TRBJ2-7
v_call: TRBV5-1
clone_size: few

cdr3_aa: CASSTWTAKDPAGGFIETQYF
j_call: TRBJ2-5
v_call: TRBV28
clone_size: .

cdr3_aa: CASSLLLRDEQYF
j_call: TRBJ2-7
v_call: TRBV7-6
clone_size: .

cdr3_aa: CSVEGTVSGELFF
j_call: TRBJ2-2
v_call: TRBV29-1
clone_size: .

cdr3_aa: CASSLAGTSRYEQYF
j_call: TRBJ2-7
v_call: TRBV5-1
clone_size: few

cdr3_aa: CASRLAGLDGELFF
j_call: TRBJ2-2
v_call: TRBV5-1
clone_size: .

cdr3_aa: CASSPATGRNTEAFF
j_call: TRBJ1-1
v_call: TRBV18
clone_size: .

cdr3_aa: CASRTLLAEGSLDEQFF
j_call: TRBJ2-1
v_call: TRBV28
clone_size: .

cdr3_aa: CAWSVILGGSGYTF
j_call: TRBJ1-2
v_call: TRBV30
clone_size: .

cdr3_aa: CASSHKSVHEQYF
j_call: TRBJ2-7
v_call: TRBV27
clone_size: .

cdr3_aa: CASSLGATSGSYEQFF
j_call: TRBJ2-1
v_call: TRBV5-1
clone_size: few

cdr3_aa: CASSYYPMDSKPLHF
j_call: TRBJ1-6
v_call: TRBV6-6
clone_size: .

cdr3_aa: CATGGNGANQPQHF
j_call: TRBJ1-5
v_call: TRBV28
clone_size: .

cdr3_aa: CASSFWGENTEAFF
j_call: TRBJ1-1
v_call: TRBV28
clone_size: .

cdr3_aa: CASILGQGRQPQHF
j_call: TRBJ1-5
v_call: TRBV28
clone_size: .

cdr3_aa: CASSNAGGQETQYF
j_call: TRBJ2-5
v_call: TRBV28
clone_size: .

cdr3_aa: CASSPRTGDQPQHF
j_call: TRBJ1-5
v_call: TRBV6-1
clone_size: .

cdr3_aa: CASSFHRGAAIDEQFF
j_call: TRBJ2-1
v_call: TRBV7-9
clone_size: .

cdr3_aa: CASSQDFRTSSYNEQFF
j_call: TRBJ2-1
v_call: TRBV4-1
clone_size: .

cdr3_aa: CASSLASGTEAFF
j_call: TRBJ1-1
v_call: TRBV5-6
clone_size: .

cdr3_aa: CARSLVVSTEAFF
j_call: TRBJ1-1
v_call: TRBV5-3
clone_size: .

cdr3_aa: CASSERSGSNSPLHF
j_call: TRBJ1-6
v_call: TRBV9
clone_size: .

cdr3_aa: CASTFGNQPQHF
j_call: TRBJ1-5
v_call: TRBV6-6
clone_size: .

cdr3_aa: CASSVDGDQPQHF
j_call: TRBJ1-5
v_call: TRBV9
clone_size: .

cdr3_aa: CASSYSSAGGNYGYTF
j_call: TRBJ1-2
v_call: TRBV6-5
clone_size: few

cdr3_aa: CASSADRRKKLFF
j_call: TRBJ1-4
v_call: TRBV18
clone_size: .

cdr3_aa: CASRQGQGGNTEAFF
j_call: TRBJ1-1
v_call: TRBV7-9
clone_size: .